Each of the 7 T cell receptor beta chains below was sequenced from the same sample in a study of cytomegalovirus exposure and HLA in healthy donors (dated by TCRdb to the late 2010s). Libraries were prepared through the immunoSEQ multiplex PCR assay. A mixture of 60 forward primers for TCR Vbeta segments and 13 reverse primers for TCR Jbeta segments was used in the multiplex PCR. In TCRdb, the immuneACCESS table is reduced to in-frame sequences with V and J assigned. These tables do not hold every clone; where another copy was compared, an unresolved V gene accounts for under half, and the others remain unexplained. This sample is represented by hundreds of thousands of clones; 70% to 90% of them were singletons. The ten largest clones capture 2.5% to 3% of the sample. The material sequenced was PBMCs. The origin of the receptors is a man aged 30 to 39 in good health and CMV-seronegative.

This rearrangement joins TRBV4-1 to TRBJ1-1, with D possibly TRBD1 on 5 matching bases. Germline V CDR1 and CDR2: MGHRA, YSYEKL. The CDR3 runs to 14 residues. The V gene lost 2 bases and the J gene lost 1 base, with 8 bases spanning the gap. Here the CDR3 DNA reads TGCGCCAGCAGCCAAACGGGGGGGAACACTGAAGCTTTCTTT. Its protein product is CASSQTGGNTEAFF.

J is TRBJ2-7 and V is TRBV11-2; D not resolved. V gave up 6 bases and J gave up 1 base, with 13 bases separating them. CDR1 and CDR2 from the germline V gene are SGHAT and FQNNGV. This CDR3 is built from 14 residues. The CDR3 DNA follows: TGTGCCAGCAGAAGCCGAAGTACGTCCTACGAGCAGTACTTC. Protein sequence: CASRSRSTSYEQYF.

This clone occurred a few times. The V and J genes are TRBV6-5 and TRBJ2-5; 8 bases agree with TRBD1. The CDR3 has 13 residues. V shed 2 bases and J 5 bases; nucleotides not matched to a gene: 1. Germline V gene data show CDR1 as MNHEY and CDR2 as SVGAGI. CDR3 coding DNA: TGTGCCAGCAGTTACGACAGGGGCGAGACCCAGTACTTC. Its protein is CASSYDRGETQYF.

The chain uses TRBV6-6 and TRBJ2-3; TRBD2 matches at 9 bases. This CDR3 comprises 15 residues. Germline loops: CDR1 MNHNY, CDR2 SVGAGI (reference sequence). With V trimmed by 2 bases and J by 1 base, 1 base remained unmatched. The chain's CDR3 is CASSYQRGGTDTQYF. CDR3 in DNA: TGTGCCAGCAGTTACCAGCGGGGGGGCACAGATACGCAGTATTTT.

The chain employs TRBV5-1 and TRBJ1-1; TRBD1 matches 7 bases. The germline gives CDR1 SGHRS, CDR2 YFSETQ. CDR3 length: 13 residues. Losses at the gene ends were 3 bases for V and 3 bases for J; bases not matched to a gene: 2. CDR3 sequence reads: CASSYTGDTEAFF. The CDR3, as DNA: TGCGCCAGCAGCTATACAGGGGACACTGAAGCTTTCTTT.

V is TRBV18 and J is TRBJ2-5, with 9 bases aligning to TRBD1. This CDR3 is 14 amino acids long. In germline, CDR1 is KGHSH, CDR2 LQKENI. The V segment lost 5 bases and the J segment 6 bases; nucleotides outside the gene matches: 7. The CDR3 loop is CASSRTGVDKTQYF. As DNA, the CDR3 is TGTGCCAGCTCAAGGACAGGGGTGGACAAGACCCAGTACTTC.

The chain carries TRBV5-1 and TRBJ1-2; D ambiguous. This CDR3 region has 12 residues. CDR1 SGHRS and CDR2 YFSETQ come from the germline V gene. V lost 4 bases to trimming and J lost 8 bases, with 12 bases between them. The DNA for the CDR3 is TGCGCCAGCAGCGCGGGAGGAGGGGGCTACACCTTC. Its translation: CASSAGGGGYTF.